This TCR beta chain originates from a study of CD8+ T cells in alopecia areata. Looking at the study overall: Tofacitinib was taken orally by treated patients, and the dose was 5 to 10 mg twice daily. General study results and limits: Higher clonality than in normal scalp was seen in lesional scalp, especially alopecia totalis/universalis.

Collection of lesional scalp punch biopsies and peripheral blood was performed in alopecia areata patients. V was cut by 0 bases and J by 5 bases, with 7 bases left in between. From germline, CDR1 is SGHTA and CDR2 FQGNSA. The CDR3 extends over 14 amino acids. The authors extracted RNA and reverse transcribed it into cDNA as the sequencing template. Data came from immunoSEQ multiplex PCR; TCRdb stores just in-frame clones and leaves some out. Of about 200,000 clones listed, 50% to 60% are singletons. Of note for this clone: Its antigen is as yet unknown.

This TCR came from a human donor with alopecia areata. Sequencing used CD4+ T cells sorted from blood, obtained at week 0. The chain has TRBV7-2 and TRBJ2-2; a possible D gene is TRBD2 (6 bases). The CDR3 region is CASSLASGTGELFF. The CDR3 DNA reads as TGTGCCAGCAGCTTAGCTAGCGGAACCGGGGAGCTGTTTTTT.